This TCR beta chain comes out of a study of blood T cell repertoires in COVID-19. In terms of age and location, participants ranged from roughly 18 to 95 years and lived in fewer than 30 US areas. Libraries were prepared by immunoSEQ multiplex PCR; TCRdb keeps only in-frame clonotypes and omits some of them. The sample consists of 390,000 or so clones, approximately 92% of them appearing once. There are 14 residues in the CDR3. The ends were cut back, 0 bases at V and 2 bases at J, with 8 bases in the middle. From germline, CDR1 is LGHDT and CDR2 YNNKEL (reference sequence). This sequence was found in a man younger than 35 who had recovered from COVID-19. V is TRBV3-1 (or the pseudogene TRBV3-2) and J is TRBJ2-7; D may be TRBD2 (5 bases). The sequenced material came from PBMCs or T cells enriched from blood (not recorded which). The CDR3 sequence: CASSQDGGTYEQYF. The CDR3 DNA sequence: TGTGCCAGCAGCCAAGATGGAGGCACCTACGAGCAGTACTTC.